The sequence of this TCR beta chain was determined in a study of molecular identifiers for immune sequencing clone quantification. Previously reported methods and listed TCR primers produced the bulk TCR libraries. TCRdb re-called the PCR reads with MiXCR, one entry per CDR3 protein. The sample contains over 600,000 distinct CDR3 sequences, less than 20% of which appear only once. This clonotype was seen at least ten times. The antigen remains undetermined. The germline CDR1 and CDR2 sequences are DFQATT and SNEGSKA (reference sequence). Trimming took off 4 bases at V and 0 bases at J, with 19 bases between the two ends. The CDR3 extends over 17 amino acids. The study, taken as a whole, reports: Clones above 20 RNA copies contained over 97% of effector molecules and under 1% of naive molecules. Jurkat TCR RNA that was spiked in from one cell was reportedly detectable among one million naive cells.

RNA fractions of 10%, 30% or 50% and roughly 19,000 to 1,000,000 sorted cells were the source of naive CD8 libraries. The sequenced sample consisted of naive CD8+ T cells from blood, with Jurkat cell RNA spiked in. Subset noted: FACS-sorted CD8+CD4-CCR7+CD45RA+ naive T cells. This TCR derives from a human donor in good health. Some libraries in this study had Jurkat cell RNA spiked in. This chain joins TRBV20-1 and TRBJ1-3; perhaps TRBD1 as D (5 bases). CDR3 coding DNA: TGCAGTGCTACCATCTACCGGGACTCAGACTCTGGAAACACCATATATTTT. Protein: CSATIYRDSDSGNTIYF.